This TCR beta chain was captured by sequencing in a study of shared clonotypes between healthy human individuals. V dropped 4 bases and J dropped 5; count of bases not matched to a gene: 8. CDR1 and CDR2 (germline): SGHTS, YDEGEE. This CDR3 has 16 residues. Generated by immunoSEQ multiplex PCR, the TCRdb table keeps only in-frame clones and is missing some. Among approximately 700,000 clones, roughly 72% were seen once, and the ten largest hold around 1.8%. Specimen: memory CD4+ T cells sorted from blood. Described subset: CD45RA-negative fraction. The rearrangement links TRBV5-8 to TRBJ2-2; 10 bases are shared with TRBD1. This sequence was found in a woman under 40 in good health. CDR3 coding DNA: TGTGCCAGCAGCACCGGACAGGGGGGGCTTACCGGGGAGCTGTTTTTT. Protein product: CASSTGQGGLTGELFF. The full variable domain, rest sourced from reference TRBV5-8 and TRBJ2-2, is EAGVTQSPTHLIKTRGQQATLRCSPISGHTSVYWYQQALGLGLQFLLWYDEGEERNRGNFPPRFSGRQFPNYSSELNVNALELEDSALYLCASSTGQGGLTGELFFGEGSRLTVL.